These T cell receptor beta chains were read from a single sample in a study of blood T cell repertoires in COVID-19. The table came from immunoSEQ multiplex PCR; TCRdb's copy has only in-frame clones and leaves some out. The data contain more than 85,000 clones, less than 85% of them singletons. Sequences were obtained from peripheral blood. These receptors were obtained from a woman older than 75 with acute or convalescent COVID-19. Each CDR3 is given with its conserved first and last residue. A D gene is named only where the DNA matches it firmly. Some rows mark clone size as missing; the rest say once, few, many or name a class of expanded clone.

v_call	d_call	clone_size	j_call	cdr3_aa	cdr3_nt
TRBV6-6	TRBD1	.	TRBJ2-3	CASNRGLSDTQYF	TGTGCCAGCAACAGGGGGCTTTCAGATACGCAGTATTTT
TRBV27	.	.	TRBJ1-6	CASSARDPRSYNSPLHF	TGTGCCAGCAGTGCCCGGGATCCCCGCTCCTATAATTCACCCCTCCACTTT
TRBV27	.	few	TRBJ1-1	CASGGRRTEAFF	TGTGCCAGCGGAGGGAGGAGAACTGAAGCTTTCTTT
TRBV29-1	.	once	TRBJ1-4	CSVEGRGEEKLFF	TGCAGCGTTGAAGGCAGGGGCGAGGAAAAACTGTTTTTT
TRBV6-6	.	.	TRBJ2-2	CASRFRGGGNTGELFF	TGTGCCAGTAGATTTCGAGGAGGGGGCAACACCGGGGAGCTGTTTTTT
TRBV10-3	TRBD2	.	TRBJ2-1	CATTGTSGTHEQFF	TGTGCCACTACCGGGACTAGCGGTACCCATGAGCAGTTCTTC
TRBV6-2/TRBV6-3	.	.	TRBJ2-6	CASSLRTSGANVLTF	TGTGCCAGCAGTCTACGTACTTCCGGGGCCAACGTCCTGACTTTC
TRBV5-1	.	.	TRBJ1-2	CASSSSYWGQNYGYTF	TGCGCCAGCAGCTCTTCATATTGGGGCCAAAACTATGGCTACACCTTC
TRBV5-3	.	few	TRBJ2-2	CARSLSPKNTGELFF	TGTGCCAGAAGCTTGTCCCCCAAGAACACCGGGGAGCTGTTTTTT
TRBV13	TRBD1	.	TRBJ1-2	CASSLAGFTGGEGYGYTF	TGTGCCAGCAGCTTAGCCGGATTTACAGGGGGTGAGGGCTATGGCTACACCTTC
TRBV20-1	.	.	TRBJ2-1	CSASLRVNEQFF	TGCAGTGCTAGTTTACGAGTAAATGAGCAGTTCTTC
TRBV30	.	.	TRBJ1-4	CAWSAGLASNEKLFF	TGTGCCTGGAGTGCAGGGCTTGCGTCTAATGAAAAACTGTTTTTT
TRBV6-6	.	.	TRBJ1-6	CASRPPGEDYNSPLHF	TGTGCCAGCAGACCTCCGGGAGAGGACTATAATTCACCCCTCCACTTT
TRBV5-4	TRBD1	.	TRBJ2-7	CASSFGGTGGSYEQYF	TGTGCCAGCAGCTTCGGTGGGACAGGGGGCTCATACGAGCAGTACTTC
TRBV10-2	.	.	TRBJ1-5	CASSFERGPQHF	TGCGCCAGCAGCTTTGAAAGGGGACCCCAGCATTTT
TRBV30	TRBD1	.	TRBJ1-2	CAWIKGAGSGYTF	TGTGCCTGGATTAAGGGGGCAGGGAGTGGCTACACCTTC
TRBV14	.	.	TRBJ1-1	CASSQAFYTEAFF	TGTGCCAGCAGCCAAGCTTTCTACACTGAAGCTTTCTTT
TRBV11-2	TRBD1	once	TRBJ1-2	CASSPQGSSYGYTF	TGTGCCAGCAGCCCACAGGGGTCTAGCTATGGCTACACCTTC
TRBV6-5	.	few	TRBJ1-3	CASRVVSSGNTIYF	TGTGCCAGCAGAGTGGTGAGCTCTGGAAACACCATATATTTT
TRBV6-5	TRBD1	.	TRBJ1-5	CASKYDRGNQPQHF	TGTGCCAGCAAATACGACAGGGGAAATCAGCCCCAGCATTTT
TRBV5-6	TRBD2	.	TRBJ2-1	CASSFWAGGLDEQFF	TGTGCCAGCAGCTTCTGGGCGGGGGGGCTGGATGAGCAGTTCTTC
TRBV6-5	.	.	TRBJ1-1	CASSLSGSTEAFF	TGTGCCAGCAGTCTTTCAGGGTCCACTGAAGCTTTCTTT
TRBV27	.	.	TRBJ2-7	CASSLSNFGTRTYEQYF	TGTGCCAGCAGTTTATCGAATTTCGGGACAAGAACCTACGAGCAGTACTTC
TRBV7-7	TRBD2	.	TRBJ2-1	CASSLGLAGGGNEQFF	TGTGCTAGCAGCTTAGGACTAGCGGGGGGAGGTAATGAGCAGTTCTTC
TRBV6-5	TRBD1	.	TRBJ1-6	CASSRDRGTDSPLHF	TGTGCCAGCAGCCGGGACAGGGGTACCGATTCACCCCTCCACTTT
TRBV6-5	TRBD2	.	TRBJ2-3	CASSPGTSGQDTQYF	TGTGCCAGCAGCCCCGGGACTAGCGGGCAGGATACGCAGTATTTT
TRBV29-1	TRBD2	.	TRBJ2-1	CSVEREPERGQFF	TGCAGCGTTGAGCGGGAGCCCGAGCGGGGGCAGTTCTTC
TRBV18	TRBD1	.	TRBJ1-4	CASSPGGTGNEKLFF	TGTGCCAGCTCACCAGGGGGGACAGGGAATGAAAAACTGTTTTTT
TRBV4-1	.	few	TRBJ1-4	CASSQDRGNEKLFF	TGCGCCAGCAGCCAAGATCGGGGGAATGAAAAACTGTTTTTT
TRBV4-2	.	.	TRBJ1-2	CASSQEGASNYGYTF	TGTGCCAGCAGCCAAGAGGGGGCGAGCAACTATGGCTACACCTTC
TRBV28	TRBD1	.	TRBJ1-2	CASSSGTGGSYGYTF	TGTGCCAGCAGCTCCGGGACAGGGGGAAGCTATGGCTACACCTTC
TRBV3-1/TRBV3-2	.	.	TRBJ1-5	CASSQGSGVGQPQHF	TGTGCCAGCAGCCAAGGTTCAGGGGTGGGACAGCCCCAGCATTTT
TRBV5-4	.	.	TRBJ1-6	CASSLGRGNSPLHF	TGTGCCAGCAGCTTAGGCAGGGGTAATTCACCCCTCCACTTT
TRBV24-1	TRBD2	many	TRBJ2-1	CATSDLSGGGTEQFF	TGTGCCACCAGTGATTTGAGCGGGGGGGGCACAGAGCAGTTCTTC
TRBV9	.	.	TRBJ2-1	CASSVGERYNEQFF	TGTGCCAGCAGCGTAGGCGAGAGGTACAATGAGCAGTTCTTC
TRBV7-9	.	.	TRBJ1-5	CASSLIGDNQPQHF	TGTGCCAGCAGCTTGATCGGAGACAATCAGCCCCAGCATTTT
TRBV7-2	TRBD2	.	TRBJ2-2	CASSKPSGKELFF	TGTGCCAGCAGCAAACCTAGCGGGAAGGAGCTGTTTTTT
TRBV19	.	.	TRBJ1-3	CASSMEGLWIGNTIYF	TGTGCCAGTAGTATGGAGGGCCTTTGGATCGGTAACACCATATATTTT
TRBV3-1/TRBV3-2	.	once	TRBJ1-5	CASSQESGNYQPQHF	TGTGCCAGCAGCCAAGAATCGGGAAATTATCAGCCCCAGCATTTT
TRBV3-1/TRBV3-2	TRBD2	.	TRBJ2-7	CASSQRSGPSGGKIYF	TGTGCCAGCAGCCAAAGGTCCGGCCCTAGCGGGGGGAAAATTTACTTC
TRBV5-1	TRBD1	.	TRBJ2-3	CASRVGQGQSDTQYF	TGCGCCAGCAGGGTCGGACAGGGTCAATCAGATACGCAGTATTTT
TRBV5-5	TRBD2	.	TRBJ2-3	CASSSGAGLTSGQGQYF	TGTGCCAGCAGCTCTGGAGCAGGGCTGACTAGCGGTCAGGGGCAGTATTTT
TRBV7-9	TRBD2	.	TRBJ2-3	CASSRGGSGADTQYF	TGTGCCAGCAGCCGAGGGGGTAGCGGGGCAGATACGCAGTATTTT
TRBV12-3/TRBV12-4	.	.	TRBJ1-1	CASSPRQNTEAFF	TGTGCCAGCAGTCCCAGACAGAACACTGAAGCTTTCTTT
TRBV5-1	TRBD2	.	TRBJ2-2	CASSLIAGETGELFF	TGCGCCAGCAGCTTGATAGCGGGAGAAACCGGGGAGCTGTTTTTT
TRBV4-2	TRBD2	.	TRBJ2-3	CASSQEVLAGGDTQYF	TGTGCCAGCAGCCAAGAGGTTCTAGCGGGAGGAGATACGCAGTATTTT
TRBV6-5	.	.	TRBJ1-2	CASSYSSTGRYGYTF	TGTGCCAGCAGTTACTCGAGCACAGGACGCTATGGCTACACCTTC
TRBV18	.	.	TRBJ1-5	CASSPDNNQPQHF	TGTGCCAGCTCACCGGACAACAATCAGCCCCAGCATTTT
TRBV7-8	.	.	TRBJ2-2	CASPARDTLNTGELFF	TGTGCCAGCCCCGCCAGGGACACCCTGAACACCGGGGAGCTGTTTTTT
TRBV6-5	TRBD1	.	TRBJ1-2	CASQGDNYGYTF	TGTGCCAGCCAGGGGGACAACTATGGCTACACCTTC